This TCR beta chain stems from a study of blood T cell repertoires in COVID-19. Background on the study: Donors in the United States, Italy and Spain gave samples during acute or convalescent COVID-19. T cells, B-cell-depleted T cells, or PBMCs provided the cDNA or gDNA that served as material.

Source study methods: Amplification with reference gene primers provided the estimates of nucleated cell counts. Sequenced by immunoSEQ multiplex PCR; TCRdb stores in-frame clones only, minus some. V and J calls and clone size come straight from that table; D and trimming were deduced from the DNA. The table has 250,000 to 400,000 clones, 70% to 90% seen once. The germline CDR1 and CDR2 sequences are LGHNT and FRNRAP. This CDR3 is built from 16 residues. Trimming stripped 3 bases from V and 6 bases from J, with 20 bases between. The sequence was obtained from a woman aged 30 to 39 with COVID-19, enrolled during active disease. V gene TRBV12-5 combines with J gene TRBJ1-2, with D maybe TRBD1 (5 bases). The sample was peripheral blood. The CDR3 spells CASGFARGVLGHGYTF. CDR3 in DNA: TGTGCTAGTGGTTTTGCGCGGGGCGTTTTGGGTCATGGCTACACCTTC.